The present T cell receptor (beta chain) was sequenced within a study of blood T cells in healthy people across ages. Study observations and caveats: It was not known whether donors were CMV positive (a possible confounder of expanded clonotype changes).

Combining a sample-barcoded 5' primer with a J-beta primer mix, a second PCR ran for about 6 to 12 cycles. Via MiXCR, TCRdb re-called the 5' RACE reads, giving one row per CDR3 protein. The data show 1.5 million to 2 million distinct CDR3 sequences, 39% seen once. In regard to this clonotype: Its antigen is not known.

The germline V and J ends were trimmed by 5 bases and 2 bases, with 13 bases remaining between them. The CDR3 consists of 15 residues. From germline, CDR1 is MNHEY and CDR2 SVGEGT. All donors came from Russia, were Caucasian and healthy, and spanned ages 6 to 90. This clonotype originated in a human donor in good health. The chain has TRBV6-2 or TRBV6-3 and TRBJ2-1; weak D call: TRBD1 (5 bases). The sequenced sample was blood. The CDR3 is CASSQTRVPYNEQFF. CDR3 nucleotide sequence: TGTGCCAGCAGTCAGACCAGGGTTCCCTACAATGAGCAGTTCTTC.